What follows are 15 T cell receptor beta chains derived from one specimen sequenced in a study of cytomegalovirus exposure and HLA in healthy donors (dated 2017 in TCRdb). Libraries were constructed by the immunoSEQ multiplex PCR assay. For the multiplex PCR, a mixture combining 60 forward primers for TCR Vbeta segments and 13 reverse primers for TCR Jbeta segments was used. TCRdb mirrors the immuneACCESS table, restricted to in-frame sequences. Some clones are absent from its copies; in checked studies, under half trace to an unresolved V gene, and the reason for the others is unknown. Present in this sample are 200,000 to 300,000 clones, 82% of which were seen just once. 5% to 6.5% of the sample is taken by the ten largest. Specimen: PBMCs. These receptors all come from a woman aged 40 to 49 in good health and CMV-seropositive.

This chain connects TRBV5-4 to TRBJ1-6; 9 positions match TRBD1. The CDR3 sequence is 17 residues long. V dropped 4 bases and J dropped 4; count of bases not matched to a gene: 9. Germline values: CDR1 SGHNT, CDR2 YYREEE (reference sequence). CDR3 sequence: CASSRGQGEGYNSPLHF. DNA for the CDR3: TGTGCCAGCAGCAGGGGACAGGGCGAGGGGTATAATTCACCCCTCCACTTT.

This clone was detected a few times. The rearrangement links TRBV5-1 to TRBJ1-5; the D gene is possibly TRBD1 (6 bases). This CDR3 spans 16 amino acids. V was cut by 0 bases and J by 6 bases, with 16 bases left in between. Germline V CDR1 and CDR2: SGHRS, YFSETQ. The CDR3 protein is CASSLAKGTSGQPQHF. The CDR3 coding sequence is TGCGCCAGCAGCTTGGCTAAAGGGACATCCGGTCAGCCCCAGCATTTT.

V and J are TRBV19 and TRBJ2-7; 12 bases match TRBD2. Trimming at V came to 4 bases and at J to 5 bases, leaving 9 bases not matched to a gene. Germline lookup yields CDR1 LNHDA and CDR2 SQIVND (reference sequence). The CDR3 has 16 amino acids. The CDR3 here is CASSTRTSGNEDEQYF. The CDR3 DNA reads TGTGCCAGTAGTACCCGGACTAGCGGGAATGAGGACGAGCAGTACTTC. Full variable domain (remainder filled in from reference TRBV19 and TRBJ2-7): DGGITQSPKYLFRKEGQNVTLSCEQNLNHDAMYWYRQDPGQGLRLIYYSQIVNDFQKGDIAEGYSVSREKKESFPLTVTSAQKNPTAFYLCASSTRTSGNEDEQYFGPGTRLTVT.

The V call is TRBV7-2, the J call TRBJ1-5; the D is unclear. The CDR3 length is 16 residues. V shed 0 bases and J shed 0 bases, with 9 bases lying between them. Germline V CDR1 and CDR2: SGHTA, FQGNSA. The CDR3, as DNA: TGTGCCAGCAGCTTAGCCGGGTTAAATAGCAATCAGCCCCAGCATTTT. This encodes CASSLAGLNSNQPQHF. The full variable domain, completed using reference TRBV7-2 and TRBJ1-5, is GAGVSQSPSNKVTEKGKDVELRCDPISGHTALYWYRQSLGQGLEFLIYFQGNSAPDKSGLPSDRFSAERTGGSVSTLTIQRTQQEDSAVYLCASSLAGLNSNQPQHFGDGTRLSIL.

This clone has only a few counts. The chain combines TRBV7-9 with TRBJ2-5; 9 nucleotides align to TRBD1. V shed 3 bases, J shed 5 bases, and the junction held 7 bases outside the gene matches. Germline V gene sequence: CDR1 SEHNR, CDR2 FQNEAQ (reference sequence). This CDR3 comprises 15 residues. Here the CDR3 reads CASSLGDREGETQYF. For the CDR3, the DNA is TGTGCCAGCAGCTTGGGGGACAGGGAGGGGGAGACCCAGTACTTC.

This chain joins TRBV7-9 and TRBJ1-2; TRBD1 agrees at 9 bases. The V gene end was trimmed by 5 bases and the J gene end by 3 bases; junction bases not matched to a gene: 19. Germline CDR1 SEHNR, CDR2 FQNEAQ (reference sequence). The CDR3 contains 19 residues. The CDR3 protein is CASSPPFRLADRGYYGYTF. The CDR3 DNA follows: TGTGCCAGCAGCCCCCCCTTCCGTCTCGCGGACAGGGGCTACTATGGCTACACCTTC. The full variable domain, completed using reference TRBV7-9 and TRBJ1-2, is DTGVSQNPRHKITKRGQNVTFRCDPISEHNRLYWYRQTLGQGPEFLTYFQNEAQLEKSRLLSDRFSAERPKGSFSTLEIQRTEQGDSAMYLCASSPPFRLADRGYYGYTFGSGTRLTVV.

The V and J genes are TRBV6-5 and TRBJ1-2, with no clear D. The CDR3 runs to 15 residues. Germline lookup yields CDR1 MNHEY and CDR2 SVGAGI. V shed 6 bases and J shed 4 bases, with 18 bases lying between them. This chain's CDR3 is CASRGGFEVSYGYTF. The CDR3 nucleotides are TGTGCCAGCAGAGGAGGGTTCGAGGTTAGCTATGGCTACACCTTC.

This CDR3 is CASSPEAFLSGYTF. CDR3 nucleotide sequence: TGTGCCAGCAGCCCCGAGGCATTCTTAAGTGGCTACACCTTC. The chain uses TRBV7-2 and TRBJ1-2; D is ambiguous. The germline V gene encodes CDR1 SGHTA and CDR2 FQGNSA. This CDR3 spans 14 amino acids. V was trimmed by 5 bases and J by 7 bases, leaving 17 bases between them.

J is TRBJ1-2 and V is TRBV30; 11 positions agree with TRBD1. The CDR3 is 12 residues long. Germline V gene sequence: CDR1 GTSNPN, CDR2 SVGIG (reference sequence). CDR3 sequence (DNA): TGTGCTTTTGGGACAGGGGGGAATGGCTACACCTTC. Protein product: CAFGTGGNGYTF.

The V call is TRBV18, the J call TRBJ1-5, with TRBD1 as a possible D gene (5 bases). The CDR3 has 15 amino acids. Germline CDR1 is KGHSH and CDR2 is LQKENI. V was clipped by 1 base and J by 4 bases, with 11 bases between them. The CDR3 region has the DNA TGTGCCAGCTCACCACAAGGGGATTATAATCAGCCCCAGCATTTT. It encodes CASSPQGDYNQPQHF. The full variable domain, completed using reference TRBV18 and TRBJ1-5, is NAGVMQNPRHLVRRRGQEARLRCSPMKGHSHVYWYRQLPEEGLKFMVYLQKENIIDESGMPKERFSAEFPKEGPSILRIQQVVRGDSAAYFCASSPQGDYNQPQHFGDGTRLSIL.

V and J are TRBV6-5 and TRBJ1-1, with D possibly TRBD1 on 6 matching bases. V gave up 5 bases and J gave up 6 bases, with 13 bases separating them. The CDR3 runs to 13 residues. Germline CDR1 MNHEY, CDR2 SVGAGI. CDR3: CASSTGIEAEAFF. CDR3 in DNA: TGTGCCAGCAGTACAGGGATAGAGGCTGAAGCTTTCTTT.

In DNA form, the CDR3 reads TGTGCCAGCAGCTTTTCCACAGGGGACTATGGCTACACCTTC. Translated, it gives CASSFSTGDYGYTF. J is TRBJ1-2 and V is TRBV5-6; 7 positions agree with TRBD1. J was trimmed by 3 bases and V by 2 bases; bases with no gene match: 4. The V gene's germline CDR1 is SGHDT and CDR2 YYEEEE. The CDR3 is 14 amino acids.

The chain employs TRBV4-1 and TRBJ2-5, with 8 bases identical to TRBD1. The J call is uncertain, as TRBJ2-7 better fits the DNA end. The length of the CDR3 is 15 residues. Germline-derived CDR1 and CDR2 are MGHRA and YSYEKL. The CDR3 DNA reads as TGCGCCAGCAGAACATCGACAGGGGCTCACTACGAGCAGTACTTC. Translation: CASRTSTGAHYEQYF.

This rearrangement joins TRBV7-2 to TRBJ1-2; D is ambiguous. CDR1 and CDR2 (germline): SGHTA, FQGNSA. This CDR3 spans 13 amino acids. V lost 1 base and J 4 bases, leaving 7 bases between the germline ends. This chain's CDR3 is CASSLERAYGYTF. The CDR3 nucleotides are TGTGCCAGCAGCTTAGAGAGGGCCTATGGCTACACCTTC. The whole variable domain, remainder taken from reference TRBV7-2 and TRBJ1-2, is GAGVSQSPSNKVTEKGKDVELRCDPISGHTALYWYRQSLGQGLEFLIYFQGNSAPDKSGLPSDRFSAERTGGSVSTLTIQRTQQEDSAVYLCASSLERAYGYTFGSGTRLTVV.

This clone appeared once. This sequence joins TRBV4-1 and TRBJ2-7, with D possibly matching TRBD2 (6 bases). This CDR3 is built from 17 residues. Per the germline V gene, CDR1 is MGHRA and CDR2 is YSYEKL. Trimming took off 3 bases at V and 5 bases at J, with 23 bases between the two ends. This CDR3 is CASSHRDIAEDQDEQYF. The CDR3 DNA sequence: TGCGCCAGCAGCCATAGAGATATAGCGGAAGACCAAGACGAGCAGTACTTC.